Listed below are T cell receptor beta chains from one sample, sequenced in a study of human T cells and chemical hapten exposure. A single record per CDR3 protein comes from TCRdb applying MiXCR to the RACE reads. The sample contains 40,000 to 60,000 distinct CDR3 sequences, about 10% of which appear only once. The starting material was whole blood, obtained in connection with sensitization to the hapten diphenylcyclopropenone (DPC). These TCRs come from a woman aged 45 to 65 with alopecia areata. Some clones in this sample may be carry-over from other donors' samples. CDR3s include the opening cysteine and the closing phenylalanine or tryptophan. The D gene is left open where the match is weak. Only some rows state a clone size, as once, few, many or a class for expanded clones.

D: TRBD1
V: TRBV11-2
size: many
J: TRBJ2-2
CDR3: CASSGKGGASTGELFF
DNA: TGTGCCAGCAGCGGCAAAGGGGGCGCGAGCACCGGGGAGCTGTTTTTT

D: NA
V: TRBV10-3
size: many
J: TRBJ2-5
CDR3: CAIRGGLQETQYF
DNA: TGTGCCATCAGGGGGGGACTTCAAGAGACCCAGTACTTC

D: TRBD1
V: TRBV5-1
size: NA
J: TRBJ2-5
CDR3: CASSLTGVDTETQYF
DNA: TGCGCCAGCAGCTTAACAGGGGTCGATACGGAGACCCAGTACTTC

D: TRBD1
V: TRBV20-1
size: NA
J: TRBJ1-2
CDR3: CSARDRQGTLYGYTF
DNA: TGCAGTGCTAGAGACAGACAGGGGACACTATATGGCTACACCTTC

D: NA
V: TRBV27
size: many
J: TRBJ1-2
CDR3: CASSLSNYGYTF
DNA: TGTGCCAGCAGTTTATCCAACTATGGCTACACCTTC

D: TRBD2
V: TRBV20-1
size: many
J: TRBJ2-1
CDR3: CSAPPGGSNNEQFF
DNA: TGCAGTGCTCCTCCTGGCGGGAGCAACAATGAGCAGTTCTTC

D: NA
V: TRBV4-1
size: many
J: TRBJ2-3
CDR3: CASSQDRSSTDTQYF
DNA: TGCGCCAGCAGCCAAGACCGGTCTAGCACAGATACGCAGTATTTT

D: TRBD2
V: TRBV20-1
size: NA
J: TRBJ2-7
CDR3: CSARGEGLTYEQYF
DNA: TGCAGTGCTAGGGGGGAGGGGTTAACCTACGAGCAGTACTTC

D: NA
V: TRBV10-3
size: many
J: TRBJ2-1
CDR3: CAISESRGSYNEQFF
DNA: TGTGCCATCAGTGAGTCGAGGGGATCCTACAATGAGCAGTTCTTC

D: NA
V: TRBV4-3
size: many
J: TRBJ1-4
CDR3: CASSQDRAGAVSTNEKLFF
DNA: TGCGCCAGCAGCCAAGATCGGGCAGGGGCCGTTTCAACTAATGAAAAACTGTTTTTT

D: TRBD2
V: TRBV12-3/TRBV12-4
size: many
J: TRBJ2-1
CDR3: CASRPGLAAYNEQFF
DNA: TGTGCCAGCAGGCCTGGACTAGCGGCCTACAATGAGCAGTTCTTC

D: TRBD2
V: TRBV29-1
size: few
J: TRBJ2-1
CDR3: CSVTGLAGVFEQFF
DNA: TGCAGCGTTACCGGACTAGCGGGAGTTTTTGAGCAGTTCTTC

D: NA
V: TRBV7-8
size: NA
J: TRBJ2-2
CDR3: CASSSGLVYTGELFF
DNA: TGTGCCAGCAGCTCGGGGCTAGTTTACACCGGGGAGCTGTTTTTT

D: NA
V: TRBV4-1
size: few
J: TRBJ2-7
CDR3: CASSHAGGNSYEQYF
DNA: TGCGCCAGCAGCCACGCTGGCGGAAACTCCTACGAGCAGTACTTC

D: NA
V: TRBV11-2
size: many
J: TRBJ2-3
CDR3: CASSATSVDTQYF
DNA: TGTGCCAGCAGTGCAACTAGTGTAGATACGCAGTATTTT

D: TRBD1
V: TRBV9
size: NA
J: TRBJ2-5
CDR3: CASSVFGRGIQETQYF
DNA: TGTGCCAGCAGCGTCTTTGGCAGGGGGATCCAAGAGACCCAGTACTTC

D: TRBD2
V: TRBV7-2
size: NA
J: TRBJ2-3
CDR3: CASSLTGGAGRDTQYF
DNA: TGTGCCAGCAGCTTAACGGGGGGAGCGGGCAGAGATACGCAGTATTTT

D: NA
V: TRBV7-2
size: many
J: TRBJ2-3
CDR3: CASSLAGVPLADTQYF
DNA: TGTGCCAGCAGCTTAGCGGGAGTACCTTTGGCAGATACGCAGTATTTT

D: NA
V: TRBV27
size: many
J: TRBJ1-5
CDR3: CASSFGSTATIQPQHF
DNA: TGTGCCAGCAGTTTCGGGTCCACCGCAACGATTCAGCCCCAGCATTTT

D: NA
V: TRBV4-3
size: many
J: TRBJ1-5
CDR3: CASSQDPRKGRASNQPQHF
DNA: TGCGCCAGCAGCCAAGATCCAAGGAAGGGCAGGGCGAGCAATCAGCCCCAGCATTTT

D: NA
V: TRBV29-1
size: many
J: TRBJ2-3
CDR3: CSVEVVVLSTSTDTQYF
DNA: TGCAGCGTTGAAGTGGTGGTTCTCTCCACTAGCACAGATACGCAGTATTTT

D: TRBD2
V: TRBV20-1
size: many
J: TRBJ2-3
CDR3: CSAAGGAGGPSPDTQYF
DNA: TGCAGTGCCGCAGGAGGAGCGGGAGGCCCTTCCCCAGATACGCAGTATTTT

D: TRBD1
V: TRBV7-2
size: many
J: TRBJ2-6
CDR3: CASSLTGFAGANVLTF
DNA: TGTGCCAGCAGCTTGACAGGGTTCGCTGGGGCCAACGTCCTGACTTTC

D: NA
V: TRBV4-3
size: many
J: TRBJ1-3
CDR3: CASSQDGGNTIYF
DNA: TGCGCCAGCAGCCAAGACGGAGGAAACACCATATATTTT

D: TRBD1
V: TRBV5-1
size: few
J: TRBJ1-2
CDR3: CASSEGQVNYGYTF
DNA: TGCGCCAGCAGCGAGGGACAGGTTAACTATGGCTACACCTTC

D: NA
V: TRBV28
size: many
J: TRBJ2-1
CDR3: CASTEGLRQFF
DNA: TGTGCCAGCACTGAGGGGCTGAGGCAGTTCTTC

D: TRBD1
V: TRBV6-1
size: many
J: TRBJ1-1
CDR3: CASSRDRASTEAFF
DNA: TGTGCCAGCAGCCGGGACAGGGCGTCAACTGAAGCTTTCTTT

D: NA
V: TRBV5-1
size: many
J: TRBJ2-7
CDR3: CASSLAGYNGDEQYF
DNA: TGCGCCAGCAGCTTGGCGGGCTACAACGGCGACGAGCAGTACTTC

D: TRBD2
V: TRBV11-2
size: many
J: TRBJ2-4
CDR3: CASSLGLAGVVAKNIQYF
DNA: TGTGCCAGCAGCTTGGGACTAGCGGGAGTTGTAGCCAAAAACATTCAGTACTTC

D: TRBD1
V: TRBV29-1
size: few
J: TRBJ2-4
CDR3: CSVVGTVAKNIQYF
DNA: TGCAGCGTTGTCGGGACAGTAGCCAAAAACATTCAGTACTTC

D: TRBD2
V: TRBV20-1
size: few
J: TRBJ2-2
CDR3: CSASIAGGRTGELFF
DNA: TGCAGTGCCTCTATAGCGGGAGGGAGGACCGGGGAGCTGTTTTTT

D: NA
V: TRBV10-3
size: many
J: TRBJ2-5
CDR3: CAISSSGRQETQYF
DNA: TGTGCCATCAGTTCATCGGGCCGCCAAGAGACCCAGTACTTC

D: NA
V: TRBV2
size: many
J: TRBJ1-4
CDR3: CASSSQATNEKLFF
DNA: TGTGCCAGCAGTTCTCAAGCAACTAATGAAAAACTGTTTTTT

D: NA
V: TRBV12-3/TRBV12-4
size: few
J: TRBJ1-1
CDR3: CASNNLELGNTEAFF
DNA: TGTGCCAGCAATAACCTAGAATTGGGGAACACTGAAGCTTTCTTT

D: NA
V: TRBV6-5
size: many
J: TRBJ1-6
CDR3: CASKESSYNSPLHF
DNA: TGTGCCAGCAAGGAGAGCTCCTATAATTCACCCCTCCACTTT

D: TRBD1
V: TRBV11-2
size: many
J: TRBJ2-3
CDR3: CASTRDSTLGGTQYF
DNA: TGTGCCAGCACCCGGGACAGCACCCTTGGCGGTACGCAGTATTTT

D: NA
V: TRBV5-6
size: many
J: TRBJ1-5
CDR3: CASSSVHSNQPQHF
DNA: TGTGCCAGCAGCTCCGTACATAGCAATCAGCCCCAGCATTTT

D: NA
V: TRBV5-6
size: once
J: TRBJ2-1
CDR3: CASSWGTDLEQFF
DNA: TGTGCCAGCAGCTGGGGGACTGATCTTGAGCAGTTCTTC

D: NA
V: TRBV10-3
size: many
J: TRBJ1-4
CDR3: CAISRGEKLFF
DNA: TGTGCCATCAGCCGGGGAGAAAAACTGTTTTTT

D: NA
V: TRBV29-1
size: few
J: TRBJ2-3
CDR3: CSVRRTDPDTQYF
DNA: TGCAGCGTTAGAAGGACCGACCCAGATACGCAGTATTTT

D: NA
V: TRBV7-2
size: NA
J: TRBJ2-3
CDR3: CASSFRAGPDTQYF
DNA: TGTGCCAGCAGCTTCCGGGCGGGGCCAGATACGCAGTATTTT